This T cell receptor (beta chain) originates from a study of blood T cell repertoires in COVID-19. Across the whole study: Samples of COVID-19 (acute and convalescent) were obtained from the United States, Italy and Spain.

The age range of participants was about 18 to 90 years, with residence in under 25 US areas. Per the study methods: Reference gene primer amplification gave nucleated cell count estimates. Sequenced by immunoSEQ multiplex PCR; TCRdb stores in-frame clones only, minus some. V and J calls plus clone size are reproduced from that table; the DNA served to infer D and trimming. The repertoire consists of approximately 170,000 clones, with roughly four fifths occurring once and the leading ten covering about an eighth. Trimming took off 4 bases at V and 4 bases at J, with 17 bases between the two ends. This CDR3 is built from 16 residues. Germline CDR1 is SGHTA and CDR2 is FQGNSA.

The sequence was collected from a man between 50 and 59 years old who had recovered from COVID-19. J is TRBJ1-3 and V is TRBV7-2; TRBD1 is a possible D gene (6 bases). Sequenced: PBMCs or T cells enriched from blood (not recorded which). CDR3 residues: CASSSGGLLAGNTIYF. CDR3 DNA sequence: TGTGCCAGCAGCTCCGGGGGGCTCCTTGCAGGAAACACCATATATTTT.